The rows below give T cell receptor beta chains drawn from one sample of a study of OX40 agonist ivuxolimab in advanced cancers. Here immunoSEQ multiplex PCR was the method, and the copy in TCRdb shows in-frame clones only, minus some. The table has some 25,000 clones, around 86% seen once. The specimen comprised CD4+ or CD8+ T cells sorted from blood, sampled in a trial of the OX40 agonist ivuxolimab. All receptors come from an adult with an advanced solid tumor such as melanoma, head and neck, liver or kidney cancer. Both conserved end residues are part of each CDR3. The D gene is left open where the match is weak. Not every row has a clone size; where given, it reads once, few, many or a size class.

abundance: .; d_gene: TRBD1; v_gene: TRBV19; j_gene: TRBJ1-1; CDR3nt: TGTGCCGTGTCGGGACAGGGGGCGACTGAAGCTTTCTTT; CDR3aa: CAVSGQGATEAFF
abundance: .; d_gene: TRBD2; v_gene: TRBV6-6; j_gene: TRBJ2-7; CDR3nt: TGTGCCAGCAGCAGGATTCTAGCGGGAGCGGGAGAGCAGTACTTC; CDR3aa: CASSRILAGAGEQYF
abundance: .; d_gene: .; v_gene: TRBV15; j_gene: TRBJ1-1; CDR3nt: TGTGCCACCAGCAGCCCGGGACACTTGAACACTGAAGCTTTCTTT; CDR3aa: CATSSPGHLNTEAFF
abundance: .; d_gene: .; v_gene: TRBV30; j_gene: TRBJ2-3; CDR3nt: TGTGCCTGGAGTGTGCTTCCCACCGGGGATACGCAGTATTTT; CDR3aa: CAWSVLPTGDTQYF
abundance: once; d_gene: TRBD2; v_gene: TRBV7-9; j_gene: TRBJ2-3; CDR3nt: TGTGCCAGCAGCCCCCATGGGGCGGGAGGGCCTAGCGATACGCAGTATTTT; CDR3aa: CASSPHGAGGPSDTQYF
abundance: .; d_gene: .; v_gene: TRBV11-2; j_gene: TRBJ2-5; CDR3nt: TGTGCCAGCAGCACAACCGGGTTCCCAGGGCGAGAGACCCAGTACTTC; CDR3aa: CASSTTGFPGRETQYF
abundance: .; d_gene: .; v_gene: TRBV21-1; j_gene: TRBJ2-5; CDR3nt: TGTGCCAGCGGGGGACTAGCTGAAGGGGACTTC; CDR3aa: CASGGLAEGDF
abundance: .; d_gene: .; v_gene: TRBV7-9; j_gene: TRBJ2-7; CDR3nt: TGTGCCAGCAGCTTAGTCCACTACGAGCAGTACTTC; CDR3aa: CASSLVHYEQYF
abundance: .; d_gene: .; v_gene: TRBV27; j_gene: TRBJ2-1; CDR3nt: TGTGCCAGCAGTCCTCCCCGGACAGCAAGCTCCTACAATGAGCAGTTCTTC; CDR3aa: CASSPPRTASSYNEQFF
abundance: .; d_gene: .; v_gene: TRBV5-1; j_gene: TRBJ2-1; CDR3nt: TGCGCCAGCAGCTTGTTGCCTGGAGGCGCAGATGAGCAGTTCTTC; CDR3aa: CASSLLPGGADEQFF
abundance: once; d_gene: .; v_gene: TRBV7-1; j_gene: TRBJ2-6; CDR3nt: TGTGCCAGCAGCACTAAGAAACGAGGACAAAGTCGGGCCAACGTCCTGACTTTC; CDR3aa: CASSTKKRGQSRANVLTF
abundance: .; d_gene: .; v_gene: TRBV15; j_gene: TRBJ2-2; CDR3nt: TGTGCCACCAGAACGACAGTCCCCACCGGGGAGCTGTTTTTT; CDR3aa: CATRTTVPTGELFF
abundance: .; d_gene: TRBD1; v_gene: TRBV5-4; j_gene: TRBJ2-5; CDR3nt: TGTGCCAGCAGCTGGACAGGGCTGCAAGAGACCCAGTACTTC; CDR3aa: CASSWTGLQETQYF
abundance: .; d_gene: TRBD2; v_gene: TRBV5-1; j_gene: TRBJ2-3; CDR3nt: TGCGCCAGCAGCTTGGCGGTAGCGGGGGTGATGTTCACAGATACGCAGTATTTT; CDR3aa: CASSLAVAGVMFTDTQYF
abundance: once; d_gene: .; v_gene: TRBV19; j_gene: TRBJ2-3; CDR3nt: TGTGCCAGTGCCGTTGGTTCTGCATCAGATACGCAGTATTTT; CDR3aa: CASAVGSASDTQYF
abundance: .; d_gene: .; v_gene: TRBV4-1; j_gene: TRBJ1-1; CDR3nt: TGCGCCAGCAGCCACGGGTCGCCCCTTGAAGCTTTCTTT; CDR3aa: CASSHGSPLEAFF
abundance: once; d_gene: TRBD2; v_gene: TRBV28; j_gene: TRBJ2-1; CDR3nt: TGTGCCAGCAGACAGGGGACTAGCGGGAGCCATGAGCAGTTCTTC; CDR3aa: CASRQGTSGSHEQFF
abundance: .; d_gene: TRBD1; v_gene: TRBV27; j_gene: TRBJ1-5; CDR3nt: TGTGCCAGCAGAACGACAGGGAGGGATCAGCCCCAGCATTTT; CDR3aa: CASRTTGRDQPQHF
abundance: .; d_gene: .; v_gene: TRBV5-1; j_gene: TRBJ2-7; CDR3nt: TGCGCCAGCAGCTTGGAGGTGGCGAGGGACGAGCAGTACTTC; CDR3aa: CASSLEVARDEQYF
abundance: .; d_gene: .; v_gene: TRBV10-2; j_gene: TRBJ2-7; CDR3nt: TGCGCCAGCAGTGAGTGGGGCTCCTACGAGCAGTACTTC; CDR3aa: CASSEWGSYEQYF
abundance: once; d_gene: TRBD1; v_gene: TRBV6-5; j_gene: TRBJ1-5; CDR3nt: TGTGCCAGCAGTACCGGGACAGACCTCAATCAGCCCCAGCATTTT; CDR3aa: CASSTGTDLNQPQHF
abundance: .; d_gene: .; v_gene: TRBV29-1; j_gene: TRBJ2-3; CDR3nt: TGCAGCGTTGTGGGGGTGTGGCGGGAAGAAAGATGGGGCACAGATACGCAGTATTTT; CDR3aa: CSVVGVWREERWGTDTQYF
abundance: .; d_gene: TRBD1; v_gene: TRBV5-4; j_gene: TRBJ2-6; CDR3nt: TGTGCCAGCAGCTTTGACAGGGTGGGCTCTGGGGCCAACGCCCTGACTTTC; CDR3aa: CASSFDRVGSGANALTF
abundance: .; d_gene: .; v_gene: TRBV5-5; j_gene: TRBJ1-2; CDR3nt: TGTGCCAGCAGCTTTAGCAGCGATGGCTACACCTTC; CDR3aa: CASSFSSDGYTF
abundance: once; d_gene: .; v_gene: TRBV19; j_gene: TRBJ2-1; CDR3nt: TGTGCCAGTAGTATAGCGGTAGCGAACTCCTACAATGAGCAGTTCTTC; CDR3aa: CASSIAVANSYNEQFF
abundance: .; d_gene: TRBD1; v_gene: TRBV28; j_gene: TRBJ1-1; CDR3nt: TGTGCCAGCAGTCCTAGGGGGCAAACTGAAGCTTTCTTT; CDR3aa: CASSPRGQTEAFF
abundance: .; d_gene: .; v_gene: TRBV30; j_gene: TRBJ1-5; CDR3nt: TGTGCCTGGAGTGTATCTTTGGTAGGGGTTGGGCCCCAGCATTTT; CDR3aa: CAWSVSLVGVGPQHF
abundance: .; d_gene: TRBD1; v_gene: TRBV6-1; j_gene: TRBJ2-7; CDR3nt: TGTGCCAGCAGTGAGGTTCCTAGGACAGGGCCCTACGAGCAGTACTTC; CDR3aa: CASSEVPRTGPYEQYF
abundance: .; d_gene: .; v_gene: TRBV5-1; j_gene: TRBJ2-7; CDR3nt: TGCGCCAGCAGCTTGGGGGGAGCCGGCTACGAGCAGTACTTC; CDR3aa: CASSLGGAGYEQYF
abundance: .; d_gene: .; v_gene: TRBV15; j_gene: TRBJ1-2; CDR3nt: TGTGCCACCAGCAGAGTTGGGATTCCTAACTATGGCGGCTACACCTTC; CDR3aa: CATSRVGIPNYGGYTF
abundance: .; d_gene: .; v_gene: TRBV19; j_gene: TRBJ1-4; CDR3nt: TGTGCCAGTAGCTACAGTGCAACTAATGAAAAACTGTTTTTT; CDR3aa: CASSYSATNEKLFF
abundance: .; d_gene: .; v_gene: TRBV19; j_gene: TRBJ1-1; CDR3nt: TGTGCCAGTACGGACATCGAGACGAACACTGAAGCTTTCTTT; CDR3aa: CASTDIETNTEAFF
abundance: .; d_gene: .; v_gene: TRBV4-1; j_gene: TRBJ2-4; CDR3nt: TGCGCCAGCAGCCAAGCCGGGGGAGGATTTCAAAACATTCAGTACTTC; CDR3aa: CASSQAGGGFQNIQYF
abundance: few; d_gene: .; v_gene: TRBV5-1; j_gene: TRBJ1-4; CDR3nt: TGCGCCAGCAGCGGGAGGGGTGAAAAACTGTTTTTT; CDR3aa: CASSGRGEKLFF
abundance: .; d_gene: TRBD2; v_gene: TRBV7-6; j_gene: TRBJ2-5; CDR3nt: TGTGCCAGCAGCTTAGTAGGACTAGCGGGAGAGACCCAGTACTTC; CDR3aa: CASSLVGLAGETQYF
abundance: .; d_gene: .; v_gene: TRBV12-2; j_gene: TRBJ2-1; CDR3nt: TGTGCAAGTCGCTTTTGCCGACCCGAGGGAGCGGGAGGGCAGTATGAGCAGTTCTTC; CDR3aa: CASRFCRPEGAGGQYEQFF
abundance: once; d_gene: .; v_gene: TRBV6-5; j_gene: TRBJ2-2; CDR3nt: TGTGCCAGCAACGCCGCGAACACCGGGGAGCTGTTTTTT; CDR3aa: CASNAANTGELFF
abundance: .; d_gene: TRBD2; v_gene: TRBV5-6; j_gene: TRBJ2-1; CDR3nt: TGTGCCAGCAGCCCCCAACTAGCGGGAGGGCCCTACAATGAGCAGTTCTTC; CDR3aa: CASSPQLAGGPYNEQFF
abundance: .; d_gene: .; v_gene: TRBV5-1; j_gene: TRBJ2-7; CDR3nt: TGCGCCAGCAGCTTTGTTGAGGGTTTAACGGGCGAGCAGTACTTC; CDR3aa: CASSFVEGLTGEQYF
abundance: .; d_gene: TRBD2; v_gene: TRBV5-4; j_gene: TRBJ2-5; CDR3nt: TGTGCCAGCAGCCCAGGACTAGCGGGAGTTGAGACCCAGTACTTC; CDR3aa: CASSPGLAGVETQYF
abundance: few; d_gene: .; v_gene: TRBV5-4; j_gene: TRBJ1-1; CDR3nt: TGTGCCATCGAGAGCACACGAGCGGCTGAAGCTTTCTTT; CDR3aa: CAIESTRAAEAFF
abundance: .; d_gene: .; v_gene: TRBV19; j_gene: TRBJ2-1; CDR3nt: TGTGCCAGTAGCCCGGGGGCGAGCTCCTACAATGAGCAGTTCTTC; CDR3aa: CASSPGASSYNEQFF
abundance: once; d_gene: .; v_gene: TRBV7-6; j_gene: TRBJ1-4; CDR3nt: TGTGCCAGCAGAGCCTCTCGGGGGTCTAATGAAAAACTGTTTTTT; CDR3aa: CASRASRGSNEKLFF
abundance: few; d_gene: .; v_gene: TRBV27; j_gene: TRBJ2-1; CDR3nt: TGTGCCAGCAGTCCCGGACCCTTGGGCGAGCAGTTCTTC; CDR3aa: CASSPGPLGEQFF
abundance: .; d_gene: .; v_gene: TRBV21-1; j_gene: TRBJ2-1; CDR3nt: TGTGCCAGCAGCAAAGTGGGGACTATCTCCTACAATGAGCAGTTCTTC; CDR3aa: CASSKVGTISYNEQFF
abundance: few; d_gene: TRBD1; v_gene: TRBV27; j_gene: TRBJ1-1; CDR3nt: TGTGCCAGCAGTCAACAGGGGAGCACTGAAGCTTTCTTT; CDR3aa: CASSQQGSTEAFF